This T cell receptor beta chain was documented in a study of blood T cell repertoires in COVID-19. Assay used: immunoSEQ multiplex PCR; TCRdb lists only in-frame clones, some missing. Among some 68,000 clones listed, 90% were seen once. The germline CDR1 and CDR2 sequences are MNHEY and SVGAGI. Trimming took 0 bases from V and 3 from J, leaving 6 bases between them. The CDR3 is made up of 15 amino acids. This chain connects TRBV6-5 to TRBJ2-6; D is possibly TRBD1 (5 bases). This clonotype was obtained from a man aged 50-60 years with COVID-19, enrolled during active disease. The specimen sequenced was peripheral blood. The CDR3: CASSYSGVGANVLTF. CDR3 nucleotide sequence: TGTGCCAGCAGTTACTCAGGGGTTGGGGCCAACGTCCTGACTTTC.